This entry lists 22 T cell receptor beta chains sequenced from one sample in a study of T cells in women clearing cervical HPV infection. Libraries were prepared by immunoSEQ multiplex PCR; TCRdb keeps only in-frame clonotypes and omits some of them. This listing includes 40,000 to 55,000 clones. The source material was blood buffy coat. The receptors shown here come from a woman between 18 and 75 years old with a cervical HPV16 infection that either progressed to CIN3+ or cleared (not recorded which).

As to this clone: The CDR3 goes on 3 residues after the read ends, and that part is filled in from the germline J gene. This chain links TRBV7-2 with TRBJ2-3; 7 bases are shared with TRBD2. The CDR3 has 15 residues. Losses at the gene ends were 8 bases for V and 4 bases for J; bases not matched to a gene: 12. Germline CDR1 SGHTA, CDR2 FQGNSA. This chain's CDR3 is CASAGRGYGADTQYF. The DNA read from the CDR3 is TGTGCCAGCGCGGGGAGGGGATACGGCGCAGATACG.

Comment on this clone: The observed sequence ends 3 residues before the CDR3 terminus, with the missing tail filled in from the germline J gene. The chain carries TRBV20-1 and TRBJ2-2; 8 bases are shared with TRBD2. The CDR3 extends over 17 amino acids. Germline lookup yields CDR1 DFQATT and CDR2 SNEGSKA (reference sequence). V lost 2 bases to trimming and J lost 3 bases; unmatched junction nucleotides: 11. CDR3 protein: CSARTSGGQGDTGELFF. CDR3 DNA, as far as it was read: TGCAGTGCTAGAACGAGCGGGGGACAAGGGGACACCGGGGAG.

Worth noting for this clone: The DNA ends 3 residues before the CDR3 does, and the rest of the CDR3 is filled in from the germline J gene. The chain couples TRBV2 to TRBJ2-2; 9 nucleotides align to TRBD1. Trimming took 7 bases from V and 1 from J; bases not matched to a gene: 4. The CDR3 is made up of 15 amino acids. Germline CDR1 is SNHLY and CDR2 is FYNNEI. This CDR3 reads CASTPGQGNTGELFF. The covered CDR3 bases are TGTGCCAGCACCCCGGGACAGGGGAACACCGGGGAG.

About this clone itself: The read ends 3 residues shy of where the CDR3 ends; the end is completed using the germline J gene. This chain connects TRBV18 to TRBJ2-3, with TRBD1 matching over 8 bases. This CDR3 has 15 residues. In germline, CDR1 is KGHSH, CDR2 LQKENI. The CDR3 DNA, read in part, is TGTGCCAGCTCACCCCGGGCAGGGGGCAATCAGCCG. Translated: CASSPRAGGNQP. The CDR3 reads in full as CASSPRAGGNQPQYF.

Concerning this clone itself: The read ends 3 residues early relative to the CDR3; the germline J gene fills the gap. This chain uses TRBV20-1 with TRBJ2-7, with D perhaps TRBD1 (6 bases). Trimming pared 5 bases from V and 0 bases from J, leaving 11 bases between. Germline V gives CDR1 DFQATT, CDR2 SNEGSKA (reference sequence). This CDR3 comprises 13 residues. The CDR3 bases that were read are TGCAGTGCTCTCCGGGACAACTCCTACGAG. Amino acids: CSALRDNSYE. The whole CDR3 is CSALRDNSYEQYF.

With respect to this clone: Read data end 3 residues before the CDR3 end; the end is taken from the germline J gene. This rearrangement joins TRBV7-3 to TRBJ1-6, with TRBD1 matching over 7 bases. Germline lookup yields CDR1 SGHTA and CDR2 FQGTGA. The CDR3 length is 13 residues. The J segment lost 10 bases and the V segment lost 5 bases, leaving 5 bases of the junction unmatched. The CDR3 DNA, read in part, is TGTGCCAGCAGCCACGACAGGGACTCACCC. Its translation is CASSHDRDSP. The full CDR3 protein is CASSHDRDSPLHF. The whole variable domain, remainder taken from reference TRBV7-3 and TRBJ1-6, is GAGVSQTPSNKVTEKGKYVELRCDPISGHTALYWYRQSLGQGPEFLIYFQGTGAADDSGLPNDRFFAVRPEGSVSTLKIQRTERGDSAVYLCASSHDRDSPLHFGNGTRLTVT.

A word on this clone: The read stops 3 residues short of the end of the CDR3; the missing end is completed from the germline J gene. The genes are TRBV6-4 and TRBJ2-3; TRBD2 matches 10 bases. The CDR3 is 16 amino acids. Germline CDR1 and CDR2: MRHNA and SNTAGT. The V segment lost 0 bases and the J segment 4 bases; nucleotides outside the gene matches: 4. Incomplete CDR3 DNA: TGTGCCAGCAGTGACTCAAGCGGGGGGGCCCCAGATACG. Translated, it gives CASSDSSGGAPDT. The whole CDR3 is CASSDSSGGAPDTQYF.

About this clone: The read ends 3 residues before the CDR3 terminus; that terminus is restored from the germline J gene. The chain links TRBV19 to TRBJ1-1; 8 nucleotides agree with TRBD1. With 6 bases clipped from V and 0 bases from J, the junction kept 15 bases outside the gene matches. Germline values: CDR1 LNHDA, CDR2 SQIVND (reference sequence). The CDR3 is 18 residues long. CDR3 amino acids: CASRDRQGPLLMNTEAFF. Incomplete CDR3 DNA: TGTGCCAGTAGAGATAGACAGGGGCCCCTCCTAATGAACACTGAA.

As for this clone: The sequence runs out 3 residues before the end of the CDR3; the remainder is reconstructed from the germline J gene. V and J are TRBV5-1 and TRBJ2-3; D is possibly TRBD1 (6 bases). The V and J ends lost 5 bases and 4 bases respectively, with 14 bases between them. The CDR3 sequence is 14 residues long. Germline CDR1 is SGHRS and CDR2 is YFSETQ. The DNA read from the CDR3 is TGCGCCAGCAGAGAACCCCGGACAGCAGATACG. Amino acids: CASREPRTADT. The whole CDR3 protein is CASREPRTADTQYF.

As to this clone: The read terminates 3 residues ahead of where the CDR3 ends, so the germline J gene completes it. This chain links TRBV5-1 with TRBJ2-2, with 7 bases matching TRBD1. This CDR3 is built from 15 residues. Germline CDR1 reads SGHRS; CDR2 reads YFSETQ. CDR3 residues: CASSINRGANEKLFF. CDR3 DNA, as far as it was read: TGCGCCAGCAGCATAAACAGGGGTGCTAATGAAAAG.

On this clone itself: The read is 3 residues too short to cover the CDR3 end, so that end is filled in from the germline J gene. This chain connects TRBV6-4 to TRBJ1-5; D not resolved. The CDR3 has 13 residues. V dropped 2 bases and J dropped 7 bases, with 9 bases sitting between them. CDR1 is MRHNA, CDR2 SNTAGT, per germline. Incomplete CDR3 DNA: TGTGCCAGCAGTGACGCCCACGGGCAGCCC. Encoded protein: CASSDAHGQP. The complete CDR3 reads CASSDAHGQPQHF.

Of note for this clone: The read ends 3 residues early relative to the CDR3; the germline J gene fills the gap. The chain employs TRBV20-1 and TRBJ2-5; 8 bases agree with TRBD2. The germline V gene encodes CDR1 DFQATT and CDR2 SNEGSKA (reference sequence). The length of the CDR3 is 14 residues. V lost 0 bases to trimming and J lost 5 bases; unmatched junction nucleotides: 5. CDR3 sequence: CSARDGLALETQYF. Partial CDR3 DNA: TGCAGTGCTAGAGACGGACTAGCTTTGGAGACC.

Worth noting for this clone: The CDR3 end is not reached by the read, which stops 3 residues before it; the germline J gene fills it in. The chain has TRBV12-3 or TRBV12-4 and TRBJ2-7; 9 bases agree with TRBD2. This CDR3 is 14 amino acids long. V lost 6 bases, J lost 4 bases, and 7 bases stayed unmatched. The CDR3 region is CASRLLAGTYEQYF. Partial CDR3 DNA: TGTGCCAGCAGGCTTCTAGCGGGGACTTACGAG.

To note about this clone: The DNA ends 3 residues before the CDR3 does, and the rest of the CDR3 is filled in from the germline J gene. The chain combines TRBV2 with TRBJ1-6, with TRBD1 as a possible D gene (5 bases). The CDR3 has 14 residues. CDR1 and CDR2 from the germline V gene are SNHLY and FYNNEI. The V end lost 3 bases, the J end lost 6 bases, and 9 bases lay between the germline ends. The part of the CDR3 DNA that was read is TGTGCCAGCAGTGAGCAGGGTCCTAATTCACCC. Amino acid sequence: CASSEQGPNSP. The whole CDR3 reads CASSEQGPNSPLHF.

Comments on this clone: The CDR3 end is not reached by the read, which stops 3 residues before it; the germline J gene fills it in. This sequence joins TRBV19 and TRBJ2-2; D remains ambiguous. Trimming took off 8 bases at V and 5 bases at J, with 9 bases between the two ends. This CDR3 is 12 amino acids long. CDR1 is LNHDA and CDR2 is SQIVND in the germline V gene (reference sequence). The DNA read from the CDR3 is TGTGCCAGTGCATCGCGAACCGGGGAG. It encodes CASASRTGE. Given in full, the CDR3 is CASASRTGELFF.

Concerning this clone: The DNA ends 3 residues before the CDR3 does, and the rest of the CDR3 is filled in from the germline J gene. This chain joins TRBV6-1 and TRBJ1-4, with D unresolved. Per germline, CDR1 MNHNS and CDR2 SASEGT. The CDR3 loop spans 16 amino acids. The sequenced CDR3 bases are TGTGCCAGCAGTGAAGATGCAGTCTTCCAAAATCCACCA. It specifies CASSEDAVFQNPP. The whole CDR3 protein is CASSEDAVFQNPPLFF.

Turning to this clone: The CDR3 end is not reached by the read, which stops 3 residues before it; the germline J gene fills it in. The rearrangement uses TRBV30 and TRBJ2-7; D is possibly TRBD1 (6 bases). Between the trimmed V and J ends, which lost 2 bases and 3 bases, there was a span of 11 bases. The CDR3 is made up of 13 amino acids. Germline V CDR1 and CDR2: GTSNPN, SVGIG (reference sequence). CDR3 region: CAWSLGQNYEQYF. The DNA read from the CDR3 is TGTGCCTGGAGTTTGGGACAAAACTACGAG.

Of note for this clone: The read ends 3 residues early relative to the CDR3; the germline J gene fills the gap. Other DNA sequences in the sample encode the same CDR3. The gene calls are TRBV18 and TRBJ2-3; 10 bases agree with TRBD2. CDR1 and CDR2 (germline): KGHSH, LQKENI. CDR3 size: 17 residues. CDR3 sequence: CASSPPGTSDYQETQYF. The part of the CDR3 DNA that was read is TGTGCCAGCTCCCCTCCCGGGACTAGCGACTACCAAGAGACG.

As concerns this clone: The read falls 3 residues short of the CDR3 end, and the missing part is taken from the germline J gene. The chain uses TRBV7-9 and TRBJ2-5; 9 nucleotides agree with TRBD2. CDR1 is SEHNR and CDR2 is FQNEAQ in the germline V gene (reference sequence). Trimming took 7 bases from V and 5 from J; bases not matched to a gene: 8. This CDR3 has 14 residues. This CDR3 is CASKRAGGAETQYF. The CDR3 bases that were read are TGTGCCAGCAAGCGGGCGGGGGGGGCGGAGACC.

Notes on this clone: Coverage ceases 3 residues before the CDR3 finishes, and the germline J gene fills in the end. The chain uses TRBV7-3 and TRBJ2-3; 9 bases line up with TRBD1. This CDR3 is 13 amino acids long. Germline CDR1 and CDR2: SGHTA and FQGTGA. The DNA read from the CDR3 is TGTGCCAGCAGCTTAGGACAGGGGCAGCCG. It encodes CASSLGQGQP. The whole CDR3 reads CASSLGQGQPQYF.

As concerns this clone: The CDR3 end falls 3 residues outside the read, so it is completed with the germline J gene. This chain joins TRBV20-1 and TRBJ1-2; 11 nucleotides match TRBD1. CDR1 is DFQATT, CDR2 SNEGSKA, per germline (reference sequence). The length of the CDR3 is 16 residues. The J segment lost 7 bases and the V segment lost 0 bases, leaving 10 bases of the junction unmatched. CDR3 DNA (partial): TGCAGTGCTAGAGATAGAGGGGGACAGGGGGTTCGTGGC. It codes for CSARDRGGQGVRG. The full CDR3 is CSARDRGGQGVRGYTF.

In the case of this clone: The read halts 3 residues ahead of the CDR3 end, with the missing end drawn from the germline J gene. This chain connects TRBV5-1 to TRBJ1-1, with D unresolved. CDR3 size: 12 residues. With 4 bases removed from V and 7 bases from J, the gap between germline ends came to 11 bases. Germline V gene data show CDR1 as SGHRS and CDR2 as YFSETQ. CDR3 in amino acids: CASSLAGNEAFF. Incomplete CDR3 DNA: TGCGCCAGCAGCCTCGCGGGAAATGAA.